A few counts support the clone carrying this T cell receptor (beta chain). The sample originates from a study of human T cells and chemical hapten exposure. The time point was: patch test 2, 6 weeks after DPC sensitization. Noted treatment: therapeutic diphenylcyclopropenone sensitization with weekly scalp DPC. Germline trimming cut 3 bases from V and 1 base from J; bases unmatched to any gene: 0. Per germline, CDR1 DFQATT and CDR2 SNEGSKA (reference sequence). The CDR3 is 13 residues long. MiXCR was run by TCRdb on the RACE reads, yielding one entry per CDR3 protein. The repertoire has about 69,000 distinct CDR3 sequences, 10% of them found once; the top ten carry roughly 6.8%.

The V gene is TRBV20-1, the J gene TRBJ1-3, with 7 bases that match TRBD1. The origin of this receptor is a woman aged 50 to 60 with alopecia areata. Some clones in this sample may be carry-over from other donors' samples. Here the sequenced sample was whole blood, taken in connection with sensitization to the hapten diphenylcyclopropenone (DPC). In DNA, the CDR3 is TGCAGTGCTAGGACAGGGTCTGGAAACACCATATATTTT. This codes for CSARTGSGNTIYF.